This T cell receptor beta chain was sequenced for a study of T cells in narcolepsy (dated by TCRdb to the late 2010s). Study-level background: Patients with narcolepsy type 1 or type 2 (NT1, NT2) and healthy control donors were enrolled in the study. Autoreactive T cells targeting hypocretin neuron self-antigens (hypocretin, TRIB2) were sought in narcolepsy patients, and TCR Vbeta sequencing was used to track clonotypes in blood and CSF.

Worth noting for this clone: Its antigen is unknown. No base quality values were provided; no much bigger clone lies one nucleotide off.

From its cysteine to its phenylalanine, the CDR3 spans 14 amino acids. Only CDR3 DNA remains: 42 bases, in frame from the first base. CDR1 and CDR2 are read off the germline V gene as ENHRY and SYGVKD. Trimming removed 6 bases from V and 8 bases from J, leaving 17 bases between the germline ends. Memory CD4+ T cells were sorted ex vivo from peripheral blood of narcolepsy patients and healthy controls for TCR Vbeta sequencing. Beyond this particular receptor, the publication reports: No sequences matching autoreactive T cell clones were present in some of the blood memory CD4+ repertoires from patients and controls. Numbers of sequenced blood memory CD4+ clonotypes were comparable, with averages of some 40,000 in patients and roughly 34,000 in controls. Plots that compared CSF and blood CD4+ T cell clonotypes from the same patient highlighted HCRT-specific and TRIB2-specific autoreactive clonotypes. According to the report, autoreactive clonotypes were detected serially in the blood of the same patients and of different patients, but not in healthy controls.

The library was built by means of the immunoSEQ multiplex PCR assay. TCRdb re-hosts the immuneACCESS table, in-frame sequences only. Its copies lack some clones; in the studies checked, an unresolved V gene accounts for under half of them, and the cause for the rest is not known. This sample is represented by around 28,000 clones; roughly four fifths of them were singletons. Jointly, the top ten make up over 0.9% of the sample. The chain is encoded by TRBV10-3 joined to TRBJ1-5; no D gene call is confident. The sequenced material came from CD45RA- memory CD4+ T cells from PBMCs. The label giving this sample's cell subset or site can be read as: memory T cells sorted ex vivo from peripheral blood. The clonotype was recovered from a human donor with narcolepsy. The DNA sequence is as follows: TGTGCCATCAGCGACTCGAGAGGGCGCGAGCCCCAGCATTTT. It translates to CAISDSRGREPQHF.